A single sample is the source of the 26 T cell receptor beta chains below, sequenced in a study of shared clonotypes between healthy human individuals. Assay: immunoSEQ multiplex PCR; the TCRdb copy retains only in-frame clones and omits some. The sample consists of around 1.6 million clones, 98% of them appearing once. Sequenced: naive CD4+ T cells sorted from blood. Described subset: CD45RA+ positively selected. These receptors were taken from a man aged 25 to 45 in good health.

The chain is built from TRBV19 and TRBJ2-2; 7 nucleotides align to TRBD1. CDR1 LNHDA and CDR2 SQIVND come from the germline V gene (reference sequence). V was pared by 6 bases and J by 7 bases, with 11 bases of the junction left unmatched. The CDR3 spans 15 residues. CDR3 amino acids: CASRPEGARDGELFF. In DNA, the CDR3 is TGTGCCAGTAGACCAGAGGGGGCTAGGGACGGGGAGCTGTTTTTT.

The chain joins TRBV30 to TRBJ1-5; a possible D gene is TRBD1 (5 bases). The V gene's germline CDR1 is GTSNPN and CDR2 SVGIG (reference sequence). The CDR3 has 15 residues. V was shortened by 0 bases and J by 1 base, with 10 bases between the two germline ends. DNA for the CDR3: TGTGCCTGGAGTGTAAGGGGCGCGAGCAATCAGCCCCAGCATTTT. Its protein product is CAWSVRGASNQPQHF.

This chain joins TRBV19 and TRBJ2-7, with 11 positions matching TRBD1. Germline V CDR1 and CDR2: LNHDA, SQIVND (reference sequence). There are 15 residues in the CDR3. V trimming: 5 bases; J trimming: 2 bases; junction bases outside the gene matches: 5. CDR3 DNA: TGTGCCAGTAGTCCGGGACAGGGGGTTACCTACGAGCAGTACTTC. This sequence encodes CASSPGQGVTYEQYF.

The CDR3 region is CAWSLGQGFNEQYF. DNA of the CDR3: TGTGCCTGGAGTCTGGGGCAGGGTTTCAACGAGCAGTACTTC. The chain uses TRBV30 and TRBJ2-7, with D possibly matching TRBD1 (5 bases). V was cut by 2 bases and J by 5 bases, with 16 bases left in between. Germline lookup yields CDR1 GTSNPN and CDR2 SVGIG (reference sequence). CDR3 length equals 14 residues.

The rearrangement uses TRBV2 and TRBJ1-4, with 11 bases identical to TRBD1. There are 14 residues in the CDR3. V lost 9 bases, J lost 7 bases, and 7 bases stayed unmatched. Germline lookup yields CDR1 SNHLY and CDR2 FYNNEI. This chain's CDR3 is CASRGDRGTEKLFF. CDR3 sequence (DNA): TGTGCCAGTAGGGGGGACAGGGGGACTGAAAAACTGTTTTTT.

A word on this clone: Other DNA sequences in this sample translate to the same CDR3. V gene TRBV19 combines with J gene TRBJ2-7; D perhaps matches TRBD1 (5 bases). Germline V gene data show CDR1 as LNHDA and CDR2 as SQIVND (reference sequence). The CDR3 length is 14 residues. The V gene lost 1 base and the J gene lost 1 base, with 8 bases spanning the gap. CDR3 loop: CASSIAQGSYEQYF. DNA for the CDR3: TGTGCCAGTAGTATAGCGCAGGGATCCTACGAGCAGTACTTC.

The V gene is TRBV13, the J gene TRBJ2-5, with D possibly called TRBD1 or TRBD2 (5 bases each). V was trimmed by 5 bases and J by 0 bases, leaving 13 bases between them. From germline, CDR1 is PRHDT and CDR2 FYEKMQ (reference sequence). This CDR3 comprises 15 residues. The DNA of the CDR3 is TGTGCCAGCAGCCCCGGACTGGGACACCAAGAGACCCAGTACTTC. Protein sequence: CASSPGLGHQETQYF.

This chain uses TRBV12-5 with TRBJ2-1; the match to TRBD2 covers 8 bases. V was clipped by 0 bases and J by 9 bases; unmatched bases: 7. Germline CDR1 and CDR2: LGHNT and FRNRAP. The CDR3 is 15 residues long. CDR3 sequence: CASGLVAGEIGEQFF. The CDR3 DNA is TGTGCTAGTGGTTTGGTAGCGGGAGAAATTGGTGAGCAGTTCTTC.

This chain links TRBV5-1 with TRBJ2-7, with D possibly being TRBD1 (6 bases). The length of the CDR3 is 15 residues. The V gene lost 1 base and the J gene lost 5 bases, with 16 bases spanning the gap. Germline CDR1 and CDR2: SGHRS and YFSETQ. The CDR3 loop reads CASSLSRDTRDEQYF. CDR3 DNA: TGCGCCAGCAGCTTGAGCCGGGACACTCGAGACGAGCAGTACTTC.

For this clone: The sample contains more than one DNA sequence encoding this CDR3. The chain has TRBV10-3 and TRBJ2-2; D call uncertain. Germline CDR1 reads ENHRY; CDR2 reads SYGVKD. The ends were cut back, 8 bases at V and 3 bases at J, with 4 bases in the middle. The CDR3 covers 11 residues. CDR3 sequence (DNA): TGTGCCATCCGAGACACCGGGGAGCTGTTTTTT. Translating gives CAIRDTGELFF.

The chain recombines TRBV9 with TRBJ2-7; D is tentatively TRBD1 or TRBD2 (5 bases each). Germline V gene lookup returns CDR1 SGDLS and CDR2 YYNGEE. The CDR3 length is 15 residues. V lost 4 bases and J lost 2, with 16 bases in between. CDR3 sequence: CASSPGRKAPYEQYF. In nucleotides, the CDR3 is TGTGCCAGCAGCCCGGGACGAAAGGCCCCCTACGAGCAGTACTTC.

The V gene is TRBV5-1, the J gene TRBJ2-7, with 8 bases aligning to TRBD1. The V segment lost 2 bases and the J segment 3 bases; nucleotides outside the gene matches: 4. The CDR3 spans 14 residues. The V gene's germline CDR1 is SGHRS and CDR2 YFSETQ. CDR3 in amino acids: CASSLQGELYEQYF. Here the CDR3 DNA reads TGCGCCAGCAGCTTACAGGGGGAGCTCTACGAGCAGTACTTC.

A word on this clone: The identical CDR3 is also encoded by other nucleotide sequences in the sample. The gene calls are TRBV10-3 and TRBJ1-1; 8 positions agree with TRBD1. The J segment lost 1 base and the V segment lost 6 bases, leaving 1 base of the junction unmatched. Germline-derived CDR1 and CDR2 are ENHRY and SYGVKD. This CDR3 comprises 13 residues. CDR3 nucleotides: TGTGCCATCAGCGGGACAGGGAACACTGAAGCTTTCTTT. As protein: CAISGTGNTEAFF.

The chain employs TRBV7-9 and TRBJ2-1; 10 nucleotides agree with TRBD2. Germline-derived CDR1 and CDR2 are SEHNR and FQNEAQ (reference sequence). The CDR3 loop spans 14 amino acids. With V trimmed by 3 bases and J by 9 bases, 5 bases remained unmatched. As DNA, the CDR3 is TGTGCCAGCAGCTTTGAGCGGGAGGGCAGTGAGCAGTTCTTC. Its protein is CASSFEREGSEQFF.

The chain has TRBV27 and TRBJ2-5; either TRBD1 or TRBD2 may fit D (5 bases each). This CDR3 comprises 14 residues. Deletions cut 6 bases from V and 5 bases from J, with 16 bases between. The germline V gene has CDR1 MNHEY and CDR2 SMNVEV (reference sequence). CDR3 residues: CASSSGRGAETQYF. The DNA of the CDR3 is TGTGCCAGCAGCTCGGGACGGGGCGCGGAGACCCAGTACTTC.

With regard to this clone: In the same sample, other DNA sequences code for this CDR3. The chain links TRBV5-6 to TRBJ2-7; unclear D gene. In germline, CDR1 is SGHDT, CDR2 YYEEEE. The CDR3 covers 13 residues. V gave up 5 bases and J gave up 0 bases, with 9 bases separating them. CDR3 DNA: TGTGCCAGCAGTCTCTTAAGCTCCTACGAGCAGTACTTC. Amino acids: CASSLLSSYEQYF.

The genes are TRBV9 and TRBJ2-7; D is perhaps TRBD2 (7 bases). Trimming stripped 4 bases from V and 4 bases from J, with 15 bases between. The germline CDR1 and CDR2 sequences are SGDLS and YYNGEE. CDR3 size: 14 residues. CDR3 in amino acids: CASSPRGGGYEQYF. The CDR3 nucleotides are TGTGCCAGCAGCCCAAGGGGGGGTGGTTACGAGCAGTACTTC.

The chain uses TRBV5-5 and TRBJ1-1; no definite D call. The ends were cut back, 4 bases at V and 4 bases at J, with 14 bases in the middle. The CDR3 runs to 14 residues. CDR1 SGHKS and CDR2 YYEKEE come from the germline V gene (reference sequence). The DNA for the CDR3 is TGTGCCAGCAGCCTCCAGCCGCCCCCCACTGAAGCTTTCTTT. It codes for CASSLQPPPTEAFF. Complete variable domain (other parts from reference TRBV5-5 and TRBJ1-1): DAGVTQSPTHLIKTRGQQVTLRCSPISGHKSVSWYQQVLGQGPQFIFQYYEKEERGRGNFPDRFSARQFPNYSSELNVNALLLGDSALYLCASSLQPPPTEAFFGQGTRLTVV.

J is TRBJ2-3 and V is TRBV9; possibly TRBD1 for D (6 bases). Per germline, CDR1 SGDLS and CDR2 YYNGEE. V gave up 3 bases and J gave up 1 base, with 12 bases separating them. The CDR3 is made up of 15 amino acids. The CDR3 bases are TGTGCCAGCAGCGCCACAGGGATTGGCACAGATACGCAGTATTTT. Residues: CASSATGIGTDTQYF.

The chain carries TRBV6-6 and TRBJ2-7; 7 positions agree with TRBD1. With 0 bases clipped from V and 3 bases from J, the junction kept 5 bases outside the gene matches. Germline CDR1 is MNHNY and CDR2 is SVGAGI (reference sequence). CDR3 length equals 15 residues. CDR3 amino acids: CASSYSGGYSYEQYF. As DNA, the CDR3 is TGTGCCAGCAGTTACTCAGGGGGCTATAGCTACGAGCAGTACTTC.

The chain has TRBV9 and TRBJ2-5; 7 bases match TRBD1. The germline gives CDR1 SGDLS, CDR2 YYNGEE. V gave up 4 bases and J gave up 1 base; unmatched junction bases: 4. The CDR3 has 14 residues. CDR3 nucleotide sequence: TGTGCCAGCAGCACCAGGGGGATCCAAGAGACCCAGTACTTC. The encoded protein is CASSTRGIQETQYF.

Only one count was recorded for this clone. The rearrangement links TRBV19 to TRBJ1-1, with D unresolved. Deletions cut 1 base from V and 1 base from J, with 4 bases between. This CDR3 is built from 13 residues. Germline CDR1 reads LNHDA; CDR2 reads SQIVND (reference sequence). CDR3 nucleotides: TGTGCCAGTAGTATAGTATGGAACACTGAAGCTTTCTTT. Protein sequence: CASSIVWNTEAFF. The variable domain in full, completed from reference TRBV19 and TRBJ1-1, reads DGGITQSPKYLFRKEGQNVTLSCEQNLNHDAMYWYRQDPGQGLRLIYYSQIVNDFQKGDIAEGYSVSREKKESFPLTVTSAQKNPTAFYLCASSIVWNTEAFFGQGTRLTVV.

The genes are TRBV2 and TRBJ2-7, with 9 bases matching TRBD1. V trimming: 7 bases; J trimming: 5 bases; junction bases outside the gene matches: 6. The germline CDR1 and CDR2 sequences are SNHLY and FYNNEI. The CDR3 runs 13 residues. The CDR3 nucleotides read TGTGCCAGCAAAACAGGGGGCTTTCACGAGCAGTACTTC. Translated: CASKTGGFHEQYF.

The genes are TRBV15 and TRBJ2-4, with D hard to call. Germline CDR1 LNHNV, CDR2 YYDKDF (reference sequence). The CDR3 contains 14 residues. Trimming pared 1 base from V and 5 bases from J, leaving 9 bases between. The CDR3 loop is CATSRGGYENIQYF. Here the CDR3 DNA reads TGTGCCACCAGCAGAGGTGGATACGAAAACATTCAGTACTTC.

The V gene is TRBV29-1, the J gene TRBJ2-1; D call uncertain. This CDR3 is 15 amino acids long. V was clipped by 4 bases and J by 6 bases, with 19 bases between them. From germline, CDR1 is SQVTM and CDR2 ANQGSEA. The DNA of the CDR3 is TGCAGCGTTGGTTCTTTGCTTTTGTCGGGCAATGAGCAGTTCTTC. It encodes CSVGSLLLSGNEQFF.

DNA of the CDR3: TGCAGCGTTGTTAAGGGTGATGGCTACACCTTC. Translated: CSVVKGDGYTF. The chain employs TRBV29-1 and TRBJ1-2; D not resolved. Germline CDR1 is SQVTM and CDR2 is ANQGSEA. The CDR3 spans 11 residues. V lost 4 bases and J lost 6, with 9 bases in between.